The present T cell receptor (beta chain) was sequenced within a study of cytomegalovirus exposure and HLA in healthy donors. Germline CDR1 WNHNN, CDR2 SYGVQD (reference sequence). The CDR3 length is 15 residues. V dropped 2 bases and J dropped 6; count of bases not matched to a gene: 0. The study ran its PCR with 60 Vbeta and 13 Jbeta primers. Sequencing was performed with immunoSEQ multiplex PCR; in TCRdb, only in-frame clones are kept and a portion is missing. The sample contains 90,000 to 120,000 clones, over 70% of which appear only once. The TCR originated in a man aged 30 to 39 in good health and CMV-seronegative. This sequence joins TRBV10-1 and TRBJ2-2, with 13 bases lining up with TRBD2. What was sequenced was PBMCs. In DNA form, the CDR3 reads TGCGCCAGCAGTGAGGGACTAGCGGGAGCCGGGGAGCTGTTTTTT. Its protein is CASSEGLAGAGELFF.